This T cell receptor beta chain was retrieved from a study of T cells after yellow fever vaccination. Findings of the study overall: Abundant clonotypes (contaminants from the bulk population) could be present in FACS-sorted repertoires. Post-booster repertoires contained most primary-vaccination clones again (roughly 95% CD4, roughly 91% CD8). Shared CD4/CD8 clonotypes were a small share, likely from convergent recombination.

Details on this clonotype: Its antigen remains unidentified.

TCR cDNA was made by 5'RACE template switching, adding a universal primer site and UMIs. TCRdb reanalysed the 5' RACE reads using MiXCR and keeps one entry per CDR3 protein. The sample yields 350,000 to 550,000 distinct CDR3 sequences, approximately 19% seen once. Germline-derived CDR1 and CDR2 are SGHDT and YYEEEE. The CDR3 loop spans 15 amino acids. V was shortened by 6 bases and J by 1 base, with 14 bases between the two germline ends. The material sequenced was PBMCs, taken before the yellow fever booster vaccination. The sequence derives from a young man who received the YFV17D yellow fever vaccine. The chain employs TRBV5-6 and TRBJ2-4; weak D call: TRBD1 (6 bases). The CDR3 region is CASTLQGQAKNIQYF. Here the CDR3 DNA reads TGTGCCAGCACCCTGCAGGGGCAGGCCAAAAACATTCAGTACTTC.